What follows are 27 T cell receptor beta chains derived from one specimen sequenced in a study of T cell repertoires in cytomegalovirus infection. What these receptors recognize is not known. Using its own MiXCR run on the reads, TCRdb lists one record per CDR3 protein. Of 310,000 or so distinct CDR3 sequences listed, 20% to 30% are singletons. The sequenced sample was cultured PBMCs, obtained from culture after CMV antigen stimulation. These receptors all stem from a human donor in good health (CMV status not recorded). Some clones in this sample may be carry-over from other donors' samples.

This clonotype was detected ten times or more. This chain links TRBV7-8 with TRBJ1-5; 10 bases align to TRBD1. Per germline, CDR1 SGHVS and CDR2 FQNEAQ. The CDR3 sequence is 16 residues long. V shed 0 bases and J 7 bases; nucleotides not matched to a gene: 6. The CDR3 sequence is CASSLAGDRGLQPQHF. The DNA for the CDR3 is TGTGCCAGCAGCTTAGCAGGGGACAGGGGATTACAGCCCCAGCATTTT.

The chain recombines TRBV12-3 or TRBV12-4 with TRBJ1-1, with D hard to call. V shed 2 bases and J shed 4 bases, with 8 bases lying between them. The CDR3 is made up of 13 amino acids. The CDR3 nucleotides read TGTGCCAGCAGTTTAACAGCTCTCACTGAAGCTTTCTTT. It translates to CASSLTALTEAFF.

This clonotype is termed medium-sized. The CDR3: CASSRQPGVYNNEQFF. For the CDR3, the DNA is TGTGCCAGCAGCCGCCAACCTGGGGTTTATAACAATGAGCAGTTCTTC. The rearrangement joins TRBV7-2 to TRBJ2-1; no definite D call. V lost 5 bases and J lost 5, with 19 bases in between. The CDR3 length is 16 residues. Germline lookup yields CDR1 SGHTA and CDR2 FQGNSA.

This clonotype was detected a few times. The chain combines TRBV28 with TRBJ2-3; D might be TRBD1 or TRBD2, each matching 5 bases. The CDR3 sequence is 14 residues long. V was clipped by 2 bases and J by 2 bases, with 8 bases between them. Looked up from germline, CDR1 is MDHEN and CDR2 is SYDVKM. The CDR3 sequence: CASSLPGTTDTQYF. The CDR3 bases are TGTGCCAGCAGTTTACCAGGGACCACAGATACGCAGTATTTT.

This clonotype occurred many times. This sequence joins TRBV7-8 and TRBJ1-5, with D perhaps matching TRBD1 (6 bases). Germline lookup yields CDR1 SGHVS and CDR2 FQNEAQ. The V and J ends lost 3 bases and 7 bases respectively, with 13 bases between them. The CDR3 runs 14 residues. The CDR3 sequence: CASSLGGQGQPQHF. DNA for the CDR3: TGTGCCAGCAGCTTGGGGGGGCAGGGACAGCCCCAGCATTTT.

The V call is TRBV27, the J call TRBJ2-4, with TRBD2 matching over 7 bases. The CDR3 runs to 16 residues. The V gene's germline CDR1 is MNHEY and CDR2 SMNVEV (reference sequence). V was pared by 1 base and J by 1 base, with 4 bases of the junction left unmatched. The CDR3 loop is CASSLFGGTAKNIQYF. The DNA for the CDR3 is TGTGCCAGCAGTTTATTCGGGGGGACGGCCAAAAACATTCAGTACTTC.

This clonotype was seen repeatedly, ten times or more. This chain links TRBV7-2 with TRBJ2-1, with D tentatively TRBD2 (5 bases). Trimming removed 5 bases from V and 6 bases from J, with 11 bases in between. Germline values: CDR1 SGHTA, CDR2 FQGNSA. The CDR3 length is 13 residues. The CDR3 DNA sequence: TGTGCCAGCAGCACCCAACTAGTCAATGAGCAGTTCTTC. Translated, it gives CASSTQLVNEQFF.

The chain links TRBV12-3 or TRBV12-4 to TRBJ2-1; TRBD2 matches 11 bases. J gave up 0 bases and V 5 bases, and 9 bases lay outside the gene matches. The CDR3 spans 18 residues. The CDR3 DNA sequence: TGTGCCAGCAGTCGTCGGACTAGCGGGTCCAGCTCCTACAATGAGCAGTTCTTC. Translating gives CASSRRTSGSSSYNEQFF.

This clonotype was counted between two and nine times. V gene TRBV4-1 combines with J gene TRBJ1-2; TRBD1 is a possible D gene (6 bases). Germline V lookup: CDR1 MGHRA, CDR2 YSYEKL. Trimming shortened V by 1 base and J by 4 bases, and 31 bases separated the two germline ends. This CDR3 is built from 21 residues. CDR3 residues: CASSQARDTWAVFNLSYGYTF. CDR3 sequence (DNA): TGCGCCAGCAGCCAAGCTCGGGACACCTGGGCTGTATTTAACCTTTCCTATGGCTACACCTTC.

This clonotype was counted ten times or more. The V and J genes are TRBV27 and TRBJ1-1, with 8 nucleotides matching TRBD1. The CDR3 extends over 14 amino acids. V was clipped by 5 bases and J by 3 bases; unmatched bases: 5. Germline V gene sequence: CDR1 MNHEY, CDR2 SMNVEV (reference sequence). This CDR3 is CASSTTGADTEAFF. In DNA form, the CDR3 reads TGTGCCAGCAGTACGACAGGGGCCGACACTGAAGCTTTCTTT.

The chain links TRBV11-2 to TRBJ2-2; 9 bases are shared with TRBD2. This CDR3 has 17 residues. J gave up 3 bases and V 5 bases, and 10 bases lay outside the gene matches. Germline V CDR1 and CDR2: SGHAT, FQNNGV. The CDR3 is CASSIPKLAGYTGELFF. DNA of the CDR3: TGTGCCAGCAGCATTCCAAAGCTAGCGGGGTACACCGGGGAGCTGTTTTTT.

The chain links TRBV7-9 to TRBJ2-5; 7 bases line up with TRBD1. This CDR3 comprises 15 residues. The junction had 6 bases not matched to a gene; V was cut back by 2 bases and J by 3 bases. Germline V gene lookup returns CDR1 SEHNR and CDR2 FQNEAQ (reference sequence). The CDR3 here is CASSLTDTGEETQYF. The DNA of the CDR3 is TGTGCCAGCAGCTTAACGGATACAGGGGAAGAGACCCAGTACTTC.

V is TRBV29-1 and J is TRBJ2-7, with 10 bases that match TRBD1. Germline trimming cut 5 bases from V and 5 bases from J; bases unmatched to any gene: 6. This CDR3 is built from 13 residues. In germline, CDR1 is SQVTM, CDR2 ANQGSEA. DNA for the CDR3: TGCAGCGTTCAACCCGGGACAGGGGACGAGCAGTACTTC. This gives the protein CSVQPGTGDEQYF.

In this sample, this clonotype turned up a few times. CDR3 residues: CASSPIANTDTQYF. In DNA, the CDR3 is TGTGCCAGCAGTCCGATAGCCAACACAGATACGCAGTATTTT. The V call is TRBV28, the J call TRBJ2-3; no clear D gene. Trimming removed 5 bases from V and 2 bases from J, with 11 bases in between. CDR3 size: 14 residues. Per germline, CDR1 MDHEN and CDR2 SYDVKM.

This clonotype occurred many times. This chain links TRBV7-2 with TRBJ1-4; D ambiguous. The CDR3 has 16 amino acids. Germline CDR1 and CDR2: SGHTA and FQGNSA. V lost 1 base and J lost 0, with 9 bases in between. CDR3 bases: TGTGCCAGCAGCTTAGAAAGACTTGCAACTAATGAAAAACTGTTTTTT. Its protein is CASSLERLATNEKLFF.

This clonotype appeared a few times. The chain has TRBV11-2 and TRBJ2-1; 8 positions agree with TRBD1. V gave up 6 bases and J gave up 1 base; unmatched junction bases: 5. Germline V CDR1 and CDR2: SGHAT, FQNNGV. This CDR3 comprises 15 residues. The DNA for the CDR3 is TGTGCCAGCAGTCCCGGGACAGGATCCTACAATGAGCAGTTCTTC. It is translated as CASSPGTGSYNEQFF.

This clonotype was recorded a few times. The rearrangement uses TRBV29-1 and TRBJ2-1; D perhaps matches TRBD1 (5 bases). The CDR3 contains 14 residues. Trimming removed 5 bases at V and 0 bases at J, with 11 bases between. Germline V gene sequence: CDR1 SQVTM, CDR2 ANQGSEA. The CDR3, as DNA: TGCAGCGTTCGTTGGGGCAGCTCCTACAATGAGCAGTTCTTC. Its protein product is CSVRWGSSYNEQFF.

This clonotype occurred many times. The gene calls are TRBV7-2 and TRBJ2-1; TRBD1 matches at 8 bases. Unmatched junction bases numbered 7, after V lost 5 bases and J lost 13 bases. Germline V CDR1 and CDR2: SGHTA, FQGNSA. This CDR3 has 12 residues. In DNA form, the CDR3 reads TGTGCCAGCAGCGGGACAGGATCGGGTCAGTTCTTC. This translates into CASSGTGSGQFF. Based on the CDR3 plus reference TRBV7-2 and TRBJ2-1, the full variable domain is GAGVSQSPSNKVTEKGKDVELRCDPISGHTALYWYRQSLGQGLEFLIYFQGNSAPDKSGLPSDRFSAERTGGSVSTLTIQRTQQEDSAVYLCASSGTGSGQFFGPGTRLTVL.

This clonotype came up a few times. V and J are TRBV7-3 and TRBJ2-1; 11 nucleotides agree with TRBD2. From germline, CDR1 is SGHTA and CDR2 FQGTGA. The CDR3 is made up of 13 amino acids. The ends lost 5 bases at V and 9 bases at J; junction bases unmatched: 3. The CDR3 nucleotides are TGTGCCAGCAGCCATGGACTAGCGGGTGAGCAGTTCTTC. It yields the protein CASSHGLAGEQFF.

This clonotype was seen ten or more times. Written as DNA, the CDR3 is TGTGCCAGCAGCACCGAGATGCTGAACACTGAAGCTTTCTTT. This encodes CASSTEMLNTEAFF. This rearrangement joins TRBV7-2 to TRBJ1-1; D gene unclear. Trimming removed 5 bases from V and 0 bases from J, with 10 bases in between. The V gene's germline CDR1 is SGHTA and CDR2 FQGNSA. CDR3 length equals 14 residues.

The sample holds a few counts of this clonotype. The J gene is TRBJ2-3, the V gene TRBV19, with no clear D. Trimming pared 1 base from V and 4 bases from J, leaving 6 bases between. CDR3 length equals 13 residues. CDR1 and CDR2 (germline): LNHDA, SQIVND (reference sequence). The CDR3 region has the DNA TGTGCCAGTAGTATAGGTATCTCAGATACGCAGTATTTT. Its protein product is CASSIGISDTQYF.

This clonotype turned up a few times. V gene TRBV11-3 combines with J gene TRBJ2-3; TRBD2 matches at 9 bases. CDR3 length: 17 residues. V lost 4 bases and J lost 0; bases outside the gene matches: 8. The germline gives CDR1 SGHNT, CDR2 YENEEA. The CDR3 DNA sequence: TGTGCCAGCAGCTCTCGACTAGCGGCAACTAGCACAGATACGCAGTATTTT. It encodes CASSSRLAATSTDTQYF.

V and J are TRBV20-1 and TRBJ2-2; no reliable D call. This CDR3 spans 14 amino acids. The germline gives CDR1 DFQATT, CDR2 SNEGSKA (reference sequence). V lost 5 bases to trimming and J lost 6 bases, with 16 bases between them. CDR3 coding DNA: TGCAGTGCTTATCTCCCTCGGTTCCCCGGGGAGCTGTTTTTT. Residues: CSAYLPRFPGELFF.

This clonotype has more than one count but fewer than ten. The genes are TRBV10-3 and TRBJ2-7; D gene uncertain. V lost 4 bases and J 3 bases, leaving 16 bases between the germline ends. The length of the CDR3 is 15 residues. Germline V gives CDR1 ENHRY, CDR2 SYGVKD. CDR3 in amino acids: CAISGSDGRIYEQYV. CDR3 bases: TGTGCCATCAGTGGTTCGGATGGAAGGATCTACGAGCAGTACGTC.

This clonotype was seen more than once but under ten times. This chain links TRBV7-3 with TRBJ1-1; 7 nucleotides match TRBD1. This CDR3 is 14 amino acids long. Trimming cost V 2 bases and J 4 bases; bases outside gene matches: 4. The germline gives CDR1 SGHTA, CDR2 FQGTGA. The CDR3 region has the DNA TGTGCCAGCAGCTTAGCAGCAGGGGGCACTGAAGCTTTCTTT. As protein: CASSLAAGGTEAFF.

Only a few counts were recorded for this clonotype. This chain links TRBV27 with TRBJ1-3, with no clear D. Trimming shortened V by 5 bases and J by 4 bases, and 21 bases separated the two germline ends. Per the germline V gene, CDR1 is MNHEY and CDR2 is SMNVEV (reference sequence). The CDR3 contains 17 residues. In nucleotides, the CDR3 is TGTGCCAGCAGTCCCTTGAGGGAAGCTGGGCAGGGAAACACCATATATTTT. Its protein is CASSPLREAGQGNTIYF.

This clonotype was observed many times. V usage is TRBV14 and J usage is TRBJ2-2; TRBD2 matches 8 bases. The CDR3 runs 17 residues. The germline gives CDR1 SGHDN, CDR2 FVKESK. After removal of 5 bases from V and 4 bases from J, the junction contained 12 bases not matched to a gene. The chain's CDR3 is CASSSFEREYGTGELFF. In DNA, the CDR3 is TGTGCCAGCAGCTCCTTCGAGCGGGAGTACGGCACCGGGGAGCTGTTTTTT.